This T cell receptor beta chain is from a study of blood T cell repertoires in COVID-19. Study background: Sample material is recorded as cDNA or gDNA derived from T cells, B-cell-depleted T cells, or PBMCs.

Trimming left V 5 bases short and J 7 bases short, with 15 bases between. CDR1 is MDHEN and CDR2 is SYDVKM in the germline V gene. The CDR3 has 15 residues. The repertoire was sequenced with immunoSEQ multiplex PCR; TCRdb's copy has only in-frame clones and lacks some. The sample yields about 380,000 clones, around 89% seen once. This clone was picked up a small number of times. The receptor was derived from a young man with active or convalescent COVID-19. Sequences were obtained from peripheral blood. The chain joins TRBV28 to TRBJ1-6; a possible D gene is TRBD1 (6 bases). DNA of the CDR3: TGTGCCAGCAGTCCCCCCGCAGGGGTGAATTCACCCCTCCACTTT. Residues: CASSPPAGVNSPLHF.